What follows are 25 T cell receptor beta chains derived from one specimen sequenced in a study of T cells in Graves' hyperthyroidism and ophthalmopathy. Amplified TCR beta CDR3 regions came from RNA transcripts. Carried out on the TCR CDR3, a first-round RT-PCR used the HTBI primer set. TCRdb re-analysed the multiplex PCR reads in MiXCR, keeping a single row per CDR3 protein. Here the sample spans fewer than 650,000 distinct CDR3 sequences, roughly 14% being singletons. Sample: blood. All receptors come from a woman in her thirties with Graves' hyperthyroidism that later progressed to Graves' ophthalmopathy.

This clonotype was detected ten times or more. The J gene is TRBJ2-5, the V gene TRBV3-1; D is unclear. Germline V gives CDR1 LGHDT, CDR2 YNNKEL (reference sequence). V lost 1 base, J lost 3 bases, and 6 bases lay in between. The CDR3 sequence is 13 residues long. The CDR3 DNA reads as TGTGCCAGCAGCCAAGGTCAGGAAGAGACCCAGTACTTC. Its protein product is CASSQGQEETQYF.

CDR3 protein: CASRIRVGGRGADTQYF. For the CDR3, the DNA is TGTGCCAGCAGGATCCGGGTTGGCGGGAGGGGGGCAGATACGCAGTATTTT. This chain joins TRBV28 and TRBJ2-3, with TRBD2 identical over 9 bases. CDR1 MDHEN and CDR2 SYDVKM come from the germline V gene. This CDR3 has 17 residues. V shed 6 bases, J shed 4 bases, and the junction held 14 bases outside the gene matches.

The gene calls are TRBV3-1 and TRBJ2-2; D unclear. The length of the CDR3 is 17 residues. Trimming took off 4 bases at V and 0 bases at J, with 15 bases between the two ends. Germline CDR1 LGHDT, CDR2 YNNKEL (reference sequence). In DNA, the CDR3 is TGTGCCAGCAGCCGGCAGAGATTGGGTTCGAACACCGGGGAGCTGTTTTTT. Its protein product is CASSRQRLGSNTGELFF.

The rearrangement links TRBV27 to TRBJ1-3; D might be TRBD1 (5 bases). Looked up from germline, CDR1 is MNHEY and CDR2 is SMNVEV (reference sequence). The ends were cut back, 3 bases at V and 8 bases at J, with 17 bases in the middle. The CDR3 runs 15 residues. CDR3 residues: CASSLNHRTGHTIYF. The CDR3, as DNA: TGTGCCAGCAGTTTGAACCACAGGACGGGGCACACCATATATTTT.

This clonotype was detected ten times or more. The chain couples TRBV6-1 to TRBJ2-7; 8 positions agree with TRBD2. With 5 bases clipped from V and 4 bases from J, the junction kept 10 bases outside the gene matches. CDR3 length: 15 residues. Germline lookup yields CDR1 MNHNS and CDR2 SASEGT. The CDR3 spells CASSPVPSGGYEQYF. The DNA for the CDR3 is TGTGCCAGCAGTCCGGTACCCTCGGGGGGGTACGAGCAGTACTTC.

This clonotype was counted between two and nine times. The chain employs TRBV25-1 and TRBJ1-5; TRBD1 is a possible D gene (5 bases). Per germline, CDR1 MGHDK and CDR2 SYGVNS. The CDR3 runs 12 residues. V was shortened by 5 bases and J by 9 bases, with 11 bases between the two germline ends. DNA of the CDR3: TGTGCCAGCAGTACCCGTCAGGGGCCCCAGCATTTT. Its protein is CASSTRQGPQHF.

This clonotype showed up many times. The gene calls are TRBV24-1 and TRBJ1-5, with 8 positions matching TRBD1. This CDR3 has 12 amino acids. The V segment lost 10 bases and the J segment 7 bases; nucleotides outside the gene matches: 5. Germline lookup yields CDR1 KGHDR and CDR2 SFDVKD. The chain's CDR3 is CATQQGGQPQHF. The CDR3 nucleotides are TGTGCCACTCAACAGGGGGGACAGCCCCAGCATTTT.

In its sample, this clonotype was seen many times. This sequence joins TRBV20-1 and TRBJ2-2; 10 bases match TRBD2. The CDR3 has 14 amino acids. Trimming cost V 7 bases and J 7 bases; bases outside gene matches: 9. In germline, CDR1 is DFQATT, CDR2 SNEGSKA (reference sequence). In DNA form, the CDR3 reads TGCAGTGGGGCTAGCGGGAGTAGGGGCGGGGAGCTGTTTTTT. It yields the protein CSGASGSRGGELFF.

The chain carries TRBV2 and TRBJ2-5, with 7 bases aligning to TRBD2. The trim removed 5 bases at V and 4 bases at J, leaving 4 bases unmatched. This CDR3 is built from 13 residues. Germline assignment: CDR1 SNHLY and CDR2 FYNNEI. The CDR3 spells CASSTGRGETQYF. CDR3 sequence (DNA): TGTGCCAGCAGTACGGGGAGGGGAGAGACCCAGTACTTC.

This clonotype was picked up many times. V gene TRBV28 combines with J gene TRBJ2-1; TRBD2 matches at 8 bases. The CDR3 contains 16 residues. The ends lost 3 bases at V and 1 base at J; junction bases unmatched: 5. Germline V gene data show CDR1 as MDHEN and CDR2 as SYDVKM. The CDR3 region is CASSFSGRRSYNEQFF. In DNA form, the CDR3 reads TGTGCCAGCAGTTTCAGCGGGAGACGATCCTACAATGAGCAGTTCTTC.

This clonotype has ten or more counts. The rearrangement joins TRBV13 to TRBJ2-7; 7 bases agree with TRBD1. Germline-derived CDR1 and CDR2 are PRHDT and FYEKMQ (reference sequence). Unmatched junction bases numbered 3, after V lost 1 base and J lost 3 bases. The CDR3 sequence is 14 residues long. CDR3 residues: CASSLVDRNYEQYF. The CDR3 region has the DNA TGTGCCAGCAGCTTAGTGGACAGGAACTACGAGCAGTACTTC.

This clonotype has more than one count but fewer than ten. Possible read error: a much larger clone is one base away. The DNA for the CDR3 is TGTGCCAGCAGCTTATTCGGCAGTAGCAATCAGCCCCAGCATTTT. Its translation: CASSLFGSSNQPQHF. The genes are TRBV7-2 and TRBJ1-5, with D uncertain. This CDR3 region has 15 residues. The V end lost 2 bases, the J end lost 0 bases, and 8 bases lay between the germline ends. Germline assignment: CDR1 SGHTA and CDR2 FQGNSA.

This clonotype was seen many times. The junction departs from germline at one end; a sequencing error may be responsible. This chain joins TRBV5-1 and TRBJ2-3; D gene ambiguous. The germline V gene encodes CDR1 SGHRS and CDR2 YFSETQ. This CDR3 is built from 13 residues. CDR3 coding DNA: TGTGCCAGCAGCTTAGGCGGCACAGATACGCAGTATTTT. Protein sequence: CASSLGGTDTQYF.

The J gene is TRBJ2-3, the V gene TRBV7-6; TRBD1 matches 9 bases. CDR1 and CDR2 (germline): SGHVS, FNYEAQ. Losses at the gene ends were 5 bases for V and 9 bases for J; bases not matched to a gene: 6. The CDR3 runs to 13 residues. CDR3 sequence: CASSPVGTGTQYF. CDR3 sequence (DNA): TGTGCCAGCAGCCCTGTCGGGACAGGGACGCAGTATTTT.

This clonotype was counted many times. CDR3 sequence (DNA): TGTGCCAGCAGTTCAGGGGGGTGGTCCCAAGAGACCCAGTACTTC. Its translation is CASSSGGWSQETQYF. The chain carries TRBV11-2 and TRBJ2-5; perhaps TRBD1 as D (7 bases). The V end was cut by 6 bases, the J end by 1 base, with 15 bases between. The germline gives CDR1 SGHAT, CDR2 FQNNGV. This CDR3 has 15 residues.

This clonotype has ten or more counts. The chain employs TRBV28 and TRBJ1-2; maybe TRBD1 (5 bases). The CDR3 spans 15 residues. Trimming stripped 2 bases from V and 4 bases from J, with 14 bases between. Germline CDR1 reads MDHEN; CDR2 reads SYDVKM. For the CDR3, the DNA is TGTGCCAGCAGTTTAAATTGGGCAGGGATCTATGGCTACACCTTC. This gives the protein CASSLNWAGIYGYTF.

This chain connects TRBV10-3 to TRBJ2-1; D remains ambiguous. Trimming removed 6 bases from V and 9 bases from J, with 15 bases in between. Per germline, CDR1 ENHRY and CDR2 SYGVKD. The CDR3 is 13 residues long. The DNA of the CDR3 is TGTGCCATCAGGCCACCAGAGATTACTGAGCAGTTCTTC. Translating gives CAIRPPEITEQFF.

The CDR3 is CASSLETPIYF. CDR3 DNA: TGTGCCAGCAGCTTAGAGACACCCATATATTTT. The V call is TRBV7-2, the J call TRBJ1-3; D gene uncertain. V dropped 1 base and J dropped 11 bases, with 6 bases sitting between them. Germline CDR1 is SGHTA and CDR2 is FQGNSA. This CDR3 region has 11 residues.

This clonotype was seen ten or more times. The rearrangement links TRBV6-1 to TRBJ2-4, with D perhaps TRBD2 (5 bases). Germline V gene lookup returns CDR1 MNHNS and CDR2 SASEGT. V was trimmed by 8 bases and J by 6 bases, leaving 17 bases between them. This CDR3 is 14 amino acids long. The CDR3 region is CASQLAKIGNIQYF. The CDR3 nucleotides read TGTGCCAGCCAGCTAGCAAAGATCGGAAACATTCAGTACTTC.

This clonotype showed up just a few times. V usage is TRBV5-1 and J usage is TRBJ2-3, with TRBD2 matching over 9 bases. Germline V gene sequence: CDR1 SGHRS, CDR2 YFSETQ. The V segment lost 4 bases and the J segment 1 base; nucleotides outside the gene matches: 10. This CDR3 is built from 17 residues. The CDR3 loop reads CASSLSGTSSGTDTQYF. The CDR3 region has the DNA TGCGCCAGCAGCCTTTCCGGGACTAGCTCGGGCACAGATACGCAGTATTTT.

The V and J genes are TRBV2 and TRBJ2-7, with TRBD2 matching 7 bases. From germline, CDR1 is SNHLY and CDR2 FYNNEI. The V gene end was trimmed by 6 bases and the J gene end by 2 bases; junction bases not matched to a gene: 7. The CDR3 totals 14 residues. CDR3 sequence (DNA): TGTGCCAGCAGCTTACCAGCGGGAACCTACGAGCAGTACTTC. It specifies CASSLPAGTYEQYF.

This clonotype has at least ten counts. The chain links TRBV11-3 to TRBJ1-6; D not certain. Germline V CDR1 and CDR2: SGHNT, YENEEA. Trimming took 1 base from V and 3 from J, leaving 13 bases between them. The CDR3 has 17 residues. CDR3 nucleotides: TGTGCCAGCAGCTTAGCCGCTTGGGATCTCTATAATTCACCCCTCCACTTT. Amino acids: CASSLAAWDLYNSPLHF.

The chain employs TRBV9 and TRBJ2-2; TRBD2 might be the D (6 bases). Germline lookup yields CDR1 SGDLS and CDR2 YYNGEE. The CDR3 contains 16 residues. V lost 4 bases and J 0 bases, leaving 13 bases between the germline ends. The CDR3 protein is CASSIWDFTNTGELFF. CDR3 nucleotides: TGTGCCAGCAGCATCTGGGACTTCACGAACACCGGGGAGCTGTTTTTT.

This clonotype was seen at least ten times. This chain links TRBV12-3 or TRBV12-4 with TRBJ2-5; 7 nucleotides align to TRBD1. CDR3 length equals 16 residues. The ends lost 4 bases at V and 5 bases at J; junction bases unmatched: 13. CDR3 coding DNA: TGTGCCAGCAGTTCTAATCCTACAGGGGTCGGGGAGACCCAGTACTTC. Protein: CASSSNPTGVGETQYF.

This clonotype has a handful of counts. The V call is TRBV3-1, the J call TRBJ1-1, with TRBD1 as a possible D gene (6 bases). The CDR3 loop spans 13 amino acids. V lost 4 bases to trimming and J lost 7 bases, with 13 bases between them. Germline V gene lookup returns CDR1 LGHDT and CDR2 YNNKEL (reference sequence). CDR3 in amino acids: CASSPGVRFEAFF. DNA of the CDR3: TGTGCCAGCAGCCCAGGGGTGCGTTTTGAAGCTTTCTTT.